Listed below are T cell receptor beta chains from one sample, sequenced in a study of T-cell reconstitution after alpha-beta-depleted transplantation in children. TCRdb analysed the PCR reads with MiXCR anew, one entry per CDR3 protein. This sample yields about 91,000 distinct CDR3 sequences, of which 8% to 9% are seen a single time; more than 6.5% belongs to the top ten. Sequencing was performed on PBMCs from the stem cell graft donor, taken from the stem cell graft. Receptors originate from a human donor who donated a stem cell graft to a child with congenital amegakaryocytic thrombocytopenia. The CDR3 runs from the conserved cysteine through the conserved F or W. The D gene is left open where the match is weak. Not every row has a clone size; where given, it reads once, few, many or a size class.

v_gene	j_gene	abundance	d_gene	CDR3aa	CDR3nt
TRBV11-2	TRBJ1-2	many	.	CASSLGSTGSGYTF	TGTGCCAGCAGCTTAGGATCGACAGGCAGTGGCTACACCTTC
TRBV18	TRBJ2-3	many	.	CASSPPEGTDTQYF	TGTGCCAGCTCACCTCCGGAAGGCACAGATACGCAGTATTTT
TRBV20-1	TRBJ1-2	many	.	CSARNQGGYGYTF	TGCAGTGCGCGGAACCAGGGTGGCTATGGCTACACCTTC
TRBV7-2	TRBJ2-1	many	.	CASSRNNEQFF	TGTGCCAGCAGCCGGAACAATGAGCAGTTCTTC
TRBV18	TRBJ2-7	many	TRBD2	CASSPGTGGSYEQYF	TGTGCCAGCTCACCAGGCACGGGAGGCTCCTACGAGCAGTACTTC
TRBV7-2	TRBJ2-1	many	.	CASRPPDYNEQFF	TGTGCCAGCCGGCCCCCAGACTACAATGAGCAGTTCTTC
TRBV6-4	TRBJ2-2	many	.	CASRPYNGGTGELFF	TGTGCCAGCAGACCTTATAATGGGGGCACCGGGGAGCTGTTTTTT
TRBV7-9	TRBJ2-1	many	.	CASSSTLDSYNEQFF	TGTGCCAGCAGTTCCACACTGGACTCCTACAATGAGCAGTTCTTC
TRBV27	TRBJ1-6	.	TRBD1	CASSLFWTGGEDSPLHF	TGTGCCAGCAGTTTGTTTTGGACAGGGGGGGAAGATTCACCCCTCCACTTT
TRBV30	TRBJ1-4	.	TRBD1	CACARQGNEKLFF	TGTGCCTGCGCCAGACAGGGTAATGAAAAACTGTTTTTT
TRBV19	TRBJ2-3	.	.	CATSDLVGTDTQYF	TGTGCCACCTCCGACCTCGTGGGCACAGATACGCAGTATTTT
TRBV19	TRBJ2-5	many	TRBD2	CASTKTAGATGETQYF	TGTGCCAGTACTAAGACAGCGGGAGCGACCGGGGAGACCCAGTACTTC
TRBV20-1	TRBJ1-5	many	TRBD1	CSARDPTGGNQPQHF	TGCAGTGCTAGAGATCCCACAGGGGGAAATCAGCCCCAGCATTTT
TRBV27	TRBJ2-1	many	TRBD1	CASSLLSFGTGGRNEQFF	TGTGCCAGCAGTTTATTATCTTTCGGGACAGGGGGCCGCAATGAGCAGTTCTTC
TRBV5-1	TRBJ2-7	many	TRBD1	CASSSTGPPSYEQYF	TGCGCCAGCAGCTCGACAGGGCCCCCTTCCTACGAGCAGTACTTC
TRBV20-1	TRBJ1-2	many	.	CSARDSQDYGYTF	TGCAGTGCTAGAGATAGTCAAGACTATGGCTACACCTTC
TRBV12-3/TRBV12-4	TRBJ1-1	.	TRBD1	CASSPTDRGRGNTEAFF	TGTGCCAGCAGCCCAACTGACAGGGGGCGCGGGAACACTGAAGCTTTCTTT
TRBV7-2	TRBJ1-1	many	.	CASRQLMNTEAFF	TGTGCCAGCAGACAGCTTATGAACACTGAAGCTTTCTTT
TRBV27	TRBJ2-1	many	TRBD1	CASSLNGDSHAYNEQFF	TGTGCCAGCAGTTTAAACGGGGACAGTCACGCTTACAATGAGCAGTTCTTC
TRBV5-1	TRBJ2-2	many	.	CASSVGFLTNTGELFF	TGCGCCAGCAGCGTTGGGTTCCTTACCAACACCGGGGAGCTGTTTTTT
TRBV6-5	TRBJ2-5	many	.	CASSYNQVSKTQYF	TGTGCCAGCAGTTACAATCAGGTTTCGAAGACCCAGTACTTC
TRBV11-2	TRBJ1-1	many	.	CASSPLGLNEAFF	TGTGCCAGCAGCCCCTTAGGCCTCAATGAAGCTTTCTTT
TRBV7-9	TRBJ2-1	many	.	CASSQRQDSYNEQFF	TGTGCCAGCAGCCAAAGGCAAGATTCCTACAATGAGCAGTTCTTC
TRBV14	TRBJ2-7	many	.	CASSQDAGFTYEQYF	TGTGCCAGCAGCCAAGATGCGGGTTTCACCTACGAGCAGTACTTC
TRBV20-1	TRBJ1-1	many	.	CSAWTAQNTEAFF	TGCAGTGCTTGGACGGCGCAGAACACTGAAGCTTTCTTT
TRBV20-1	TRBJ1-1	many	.	CSARTEQSNTEAFF	TGCAGTGCTAGAACGGAACAATCGAACACTGAAGCTTTCTTT
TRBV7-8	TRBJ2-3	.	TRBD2	CASSSTSGTYTDTQYF	TGTGCCAGCAGCTCTACTAGCGGGACCTACACAGATACGCAGTATTTT
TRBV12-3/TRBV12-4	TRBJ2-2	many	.	CASSLASYTGELFF	TGTGCCAGCAGTTTGGCCAGCTACACCGGGGAGCTGTTTTTT
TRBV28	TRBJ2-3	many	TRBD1	CASRGQQQGWADTQYF	TGTGCCAGCAGAGGACAACAACAGGGGTGGGCAGATACGCAGTATTTT
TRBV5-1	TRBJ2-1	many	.	CASSLDTIDEQFF	TGCGCCAGCAGCTTGGACACAATCGATGAGCAGTTCTTC
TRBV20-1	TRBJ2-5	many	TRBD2	CSRASGKETQYF	TGCAGTCGAGCTAGCGGGAAAGAGACCCAGTACTTC
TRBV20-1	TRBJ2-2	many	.	CSLLAANTGRRELFF	TGCAGCCTACTAGCAGCTAACACGGGGAGGAGGGAGCTGTTTTTT
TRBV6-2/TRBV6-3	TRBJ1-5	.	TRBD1	CASSYQTGKSNQPQHF	TGTGCCAGCAGTTACCAGACAGGGAAGAGCAATCAGCCCCAGCATTTT
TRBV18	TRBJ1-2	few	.	CASSPGTDYGYTF	TGTGCCAGCTCACCAGGGACGGACTATGGCTACACCTTC
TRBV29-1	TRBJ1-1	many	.	CSVRGDWDIRAFF	TGCAGCGTTCGAGGGGACTGGGACATCAGAGCTTTCTTT
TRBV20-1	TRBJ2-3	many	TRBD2	CSARDPQRGGDTQYF	TGCAGTGCTAGAGATCCCCAGCGGGGGGGGGATACGCAGTATTTT
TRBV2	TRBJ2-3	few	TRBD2	CASSGLAGMPDTQYF	TGTGCCAGCAGCGGACTAGCGGGGATGCCAGATACGCAGTATTTT
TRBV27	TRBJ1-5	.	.	CASSLKRNQPQHF	TGTGCCAGCAGTTTAAAAAGGAATCAGCCCCAGCATTTT
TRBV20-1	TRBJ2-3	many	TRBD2	CSAVGLAGGPGDTQYF	TGCAGTGCAGTGGGACTAGCGGGAGGGCCGGGGGATACGCAGTATTTT
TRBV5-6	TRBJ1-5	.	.	CASSLFGTDNQPQHF	TGTGCCAGCAGCTTGTTTGGGACGGACAATCAGCCCCAGCATTTT
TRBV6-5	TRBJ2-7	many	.	CASSNDGERGDEQYF	TGTGCCAGCAGTAACGACGGAGAGCGCGGGGACGAGCAGTACTTC
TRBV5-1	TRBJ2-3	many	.	CASSLTGHYTDTQYF	TGCGCCAGCAGCTTGACAGGGCATTACACAGATACGCAGTATTTT
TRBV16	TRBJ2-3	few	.	CASSQSGRGRDTQYF	TGTGCCAGCAGCCAATCAGGCAGGGGAAGAGATACGCAGTATTTT
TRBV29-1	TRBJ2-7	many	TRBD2	CSVELGGSSYEQYF	TGCAGCGTTGAATTGGGCGGGAGCTCCTACGAGCAGTACTTC
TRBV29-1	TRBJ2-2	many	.	CSATGALNTGELFF	TGCAGCGCGACGGGGGCCTTGAACACCGGGGAGCTGTTTTTT
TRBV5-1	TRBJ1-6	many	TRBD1	CASSLGQGRNSPLHF	TGCGCCAGCAGCTTGGGACAGGGACGTAATTCACCCCTCCACTTT
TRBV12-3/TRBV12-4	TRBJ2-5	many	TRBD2	CASSPGTSGPQETQYF	TGTGCCAGCAGCCCCGGGACTAGCGGTCCCCAAGAGACCCAGTACTTC